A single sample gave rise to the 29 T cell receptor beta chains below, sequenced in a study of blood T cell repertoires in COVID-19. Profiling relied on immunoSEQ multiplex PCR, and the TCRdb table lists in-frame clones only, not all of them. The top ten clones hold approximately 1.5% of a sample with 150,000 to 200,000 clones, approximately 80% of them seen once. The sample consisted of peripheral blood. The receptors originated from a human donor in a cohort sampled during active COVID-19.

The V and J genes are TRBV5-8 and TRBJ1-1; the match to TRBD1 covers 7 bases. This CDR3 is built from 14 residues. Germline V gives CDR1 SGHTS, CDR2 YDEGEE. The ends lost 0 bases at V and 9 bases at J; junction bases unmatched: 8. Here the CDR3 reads CASSLAGRDRQAFF. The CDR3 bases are TGTGCCAGCAGCTTGGCCGGGCGGGACAGACAAGCTTTCTTT. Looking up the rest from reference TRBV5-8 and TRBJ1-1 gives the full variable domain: EAGVTQSPTHLIKTRGQQATLRCSPISGHTSVYWYQQALGLGLQFLLWYDEGEERNRGNFPPRFSGRQFPNYSSELNVNALELEDSALYLCASSLAGRDRQAFFGQGTRLTVV.

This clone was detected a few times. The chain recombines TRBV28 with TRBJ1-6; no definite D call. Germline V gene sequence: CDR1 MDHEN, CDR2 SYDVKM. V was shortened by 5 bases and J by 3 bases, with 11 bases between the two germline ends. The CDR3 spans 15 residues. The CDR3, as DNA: TGTGCCAGCAGTCCGTCCCTTAGCTATAATTCACCCCTCCACTTT. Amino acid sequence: CASSPSLSYNSPLHF.

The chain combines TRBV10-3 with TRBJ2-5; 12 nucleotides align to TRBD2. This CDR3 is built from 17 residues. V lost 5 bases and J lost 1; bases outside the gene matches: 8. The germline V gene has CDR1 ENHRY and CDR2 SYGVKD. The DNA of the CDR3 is TGTGCCATCAGTCCCGGGACTAGCGGGCCTCTCCAAGAGACCCAGTACTTC. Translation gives CAISPGTSGPLQETQYF.

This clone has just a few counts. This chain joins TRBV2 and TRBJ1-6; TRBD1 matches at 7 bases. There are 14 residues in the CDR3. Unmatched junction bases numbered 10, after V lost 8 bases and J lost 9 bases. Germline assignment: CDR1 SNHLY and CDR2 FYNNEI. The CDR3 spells CASGPTGLASPLHF. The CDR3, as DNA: TGTGCCAGCGGCCCGACAGGGTTGGCTTCACCCCTCCACTTT.

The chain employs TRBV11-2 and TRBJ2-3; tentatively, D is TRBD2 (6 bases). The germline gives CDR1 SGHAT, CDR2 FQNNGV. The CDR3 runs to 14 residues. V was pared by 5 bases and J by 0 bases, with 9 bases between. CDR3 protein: CASSIGGSTDTQYF. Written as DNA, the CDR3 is TGTGCCAGCAGCATCGGGGGTAGCACAGATACGCAGTATTTT.

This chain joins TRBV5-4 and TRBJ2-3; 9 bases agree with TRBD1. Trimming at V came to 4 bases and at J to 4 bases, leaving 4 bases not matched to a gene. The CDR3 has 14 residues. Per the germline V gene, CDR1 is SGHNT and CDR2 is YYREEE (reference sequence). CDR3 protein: CASSPGQGPDTQYF. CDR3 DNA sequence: TGTGCCAGCAGCCCGGGACAGGGCCCAGATACGCAGTATTTT.

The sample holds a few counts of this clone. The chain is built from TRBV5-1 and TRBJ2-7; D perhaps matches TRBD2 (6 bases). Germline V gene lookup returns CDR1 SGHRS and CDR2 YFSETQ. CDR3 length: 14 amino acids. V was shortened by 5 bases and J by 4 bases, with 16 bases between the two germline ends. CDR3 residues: CASRRPGAGYEQYF. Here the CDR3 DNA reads TGCGCCAGCAGACGGCCGGGAGCTGGATACGAGCAGTACTTC. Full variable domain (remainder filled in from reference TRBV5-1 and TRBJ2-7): KAGVTQTPRYLIKTRGQQVTLSCSPISGHRSVSWYQQTPGQGLQFLFEYFSETQRNKGNFPGRFSGRQFSNSRSEMNVSTLELGDSALYLCASRRPGAGYEQYFGPGTRLTVT.

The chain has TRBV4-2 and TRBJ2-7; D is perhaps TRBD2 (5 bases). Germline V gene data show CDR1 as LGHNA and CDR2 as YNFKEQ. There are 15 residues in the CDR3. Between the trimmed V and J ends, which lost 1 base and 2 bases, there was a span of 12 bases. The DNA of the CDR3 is TGTGCCAGCAGCCAAGGACGGGGTCCTACCTACGAGCAGTACTTC. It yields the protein CASSQGRGPTYEQYF.

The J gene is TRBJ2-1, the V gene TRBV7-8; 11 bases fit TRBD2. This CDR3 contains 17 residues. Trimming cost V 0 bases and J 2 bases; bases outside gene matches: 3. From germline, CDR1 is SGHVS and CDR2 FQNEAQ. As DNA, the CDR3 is TGTGCCAGCAGCTTAGCTCCGACTAGCGGGACCTACAATGAGCAGTTCTTC. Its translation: CASSLAPTSGTYNEQFF.

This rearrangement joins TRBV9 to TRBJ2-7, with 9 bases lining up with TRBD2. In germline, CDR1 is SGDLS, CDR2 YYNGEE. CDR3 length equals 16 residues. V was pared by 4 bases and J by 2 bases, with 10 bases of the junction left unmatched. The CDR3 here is CASSSSPGLAAYEQYF. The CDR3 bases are TGTGCCAGCAGCTCCTCCCCGGGACTAGCCGCCTACGAGCAGTACTTC.

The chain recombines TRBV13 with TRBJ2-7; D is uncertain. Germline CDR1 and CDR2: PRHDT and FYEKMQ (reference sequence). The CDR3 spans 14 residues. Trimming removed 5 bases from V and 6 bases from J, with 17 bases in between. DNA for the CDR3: TGTGCCAGCAGCCTCCCGGTTAGCCCACGCGAGCAGTACTTC. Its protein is CASSLPVSPREQYF.

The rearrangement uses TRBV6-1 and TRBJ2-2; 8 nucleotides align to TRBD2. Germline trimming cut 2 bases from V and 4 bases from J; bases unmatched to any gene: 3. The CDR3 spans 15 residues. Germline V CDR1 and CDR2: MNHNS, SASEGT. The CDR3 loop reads CASSELTSVTGELFF. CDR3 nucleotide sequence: TGTGCCAGCAGTGAACTGACTAGCGTCACCGGGGAGCTGTTTTTT.

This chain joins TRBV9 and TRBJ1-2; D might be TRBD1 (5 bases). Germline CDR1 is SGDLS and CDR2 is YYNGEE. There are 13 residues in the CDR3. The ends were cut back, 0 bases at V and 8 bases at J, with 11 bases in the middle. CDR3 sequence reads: CASSVAPKGGYTF. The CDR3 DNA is TGTGCCAGCAGCGTAGCTCCCAAGGGGGGCTACACCTTC.

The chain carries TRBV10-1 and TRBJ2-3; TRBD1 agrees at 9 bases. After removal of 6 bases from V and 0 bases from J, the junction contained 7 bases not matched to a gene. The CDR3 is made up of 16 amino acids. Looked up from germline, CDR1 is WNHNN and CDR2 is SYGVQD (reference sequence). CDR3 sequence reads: CASSKGGTGSTDTQYF. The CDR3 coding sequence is TGCGCCAGCAGCAAGGGCGGGACAGGGAGCACAGATACGCAGTATTTT.

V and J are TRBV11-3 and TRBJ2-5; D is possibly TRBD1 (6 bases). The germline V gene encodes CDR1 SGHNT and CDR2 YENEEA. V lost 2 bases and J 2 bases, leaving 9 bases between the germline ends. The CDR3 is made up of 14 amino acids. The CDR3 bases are TGTGCCAGCAGCTTACAGGGGATTCAAGAGACCCAGTACTTC. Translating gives CASSLQGIQETQYF.

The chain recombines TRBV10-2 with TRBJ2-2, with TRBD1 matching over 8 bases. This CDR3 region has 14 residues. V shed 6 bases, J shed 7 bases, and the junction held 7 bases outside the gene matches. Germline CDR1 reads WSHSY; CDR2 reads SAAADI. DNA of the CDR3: TGCGCCAGCAGATTAGGACAGGGCGGCGGGGAGCTGTTTTTT. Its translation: CASRLGQGGGELFF.

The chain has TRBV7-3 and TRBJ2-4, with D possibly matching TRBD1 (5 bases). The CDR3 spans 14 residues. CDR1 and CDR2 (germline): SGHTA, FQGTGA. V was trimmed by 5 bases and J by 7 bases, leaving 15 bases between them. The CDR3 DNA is TGTGCCAGCAGCCCCTCCAGGGTTGCTAACATTCAGTACTTC. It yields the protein CASSPSRVANIQYF. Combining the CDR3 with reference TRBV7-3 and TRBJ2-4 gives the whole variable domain GAGVSQTPSNKVTEKGKYVELRCDPISGHTALYWYRQSLGQGPEFLIYFQGTGAADDSGLPNDRFFAVRPEGSVSTLKIQRTERGDSAVYLCASSPSRVANIQYFGAGTRLSVL.

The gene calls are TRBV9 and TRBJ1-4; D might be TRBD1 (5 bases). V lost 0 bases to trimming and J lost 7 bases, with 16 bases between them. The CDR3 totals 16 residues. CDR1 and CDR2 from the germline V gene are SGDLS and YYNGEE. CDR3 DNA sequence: TGTGCCAGCAGCGTAGCGACAGCCCTGAGCGTTGAAAAACTGTTTTTT. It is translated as CASSVATALSVEKLFF.

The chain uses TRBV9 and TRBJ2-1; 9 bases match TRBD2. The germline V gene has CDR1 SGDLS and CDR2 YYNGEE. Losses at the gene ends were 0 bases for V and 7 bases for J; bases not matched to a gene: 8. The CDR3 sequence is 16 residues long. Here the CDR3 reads CASSVGRGGLENEQFF. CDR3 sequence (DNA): TGTGCCAGCAGCGTAGGGCGGGGGGGCTTGGAAAATGAGCAGTTCTTC.

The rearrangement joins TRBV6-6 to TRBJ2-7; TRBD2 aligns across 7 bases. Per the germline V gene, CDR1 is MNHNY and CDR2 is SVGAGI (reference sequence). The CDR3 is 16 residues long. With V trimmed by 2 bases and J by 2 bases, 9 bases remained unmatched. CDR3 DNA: TGTGCCAGCAGTTACCCCCCCGGCGGGGGTCCCTACGAGCAGTACTTC. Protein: CASSYPPGGGPYEQYF.

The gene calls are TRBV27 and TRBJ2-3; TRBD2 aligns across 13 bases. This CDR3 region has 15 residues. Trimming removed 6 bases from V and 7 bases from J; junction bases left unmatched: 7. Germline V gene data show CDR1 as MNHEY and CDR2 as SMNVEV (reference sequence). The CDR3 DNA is TGTGCCAGCAGGCACTGGACTAGCGGGAGTTATACGCAGTATTTT. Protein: CASRHWTSGSYTQYF.

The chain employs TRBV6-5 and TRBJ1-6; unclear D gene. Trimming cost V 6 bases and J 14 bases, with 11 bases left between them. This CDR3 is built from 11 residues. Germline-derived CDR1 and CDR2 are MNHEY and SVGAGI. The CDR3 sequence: CASRLSQSLHF. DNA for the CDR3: TGTGCCAGCAGGCTGAGCCAATCCCTCCACTTT.

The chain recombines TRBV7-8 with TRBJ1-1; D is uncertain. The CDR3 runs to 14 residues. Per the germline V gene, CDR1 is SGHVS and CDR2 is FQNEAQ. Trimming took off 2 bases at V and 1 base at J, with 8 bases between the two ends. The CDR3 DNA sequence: TGTGCCAGCAGCTTACTACAGAAGAACACTGAAGCTTTCTTT. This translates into CASSLLQKNTEAFF.

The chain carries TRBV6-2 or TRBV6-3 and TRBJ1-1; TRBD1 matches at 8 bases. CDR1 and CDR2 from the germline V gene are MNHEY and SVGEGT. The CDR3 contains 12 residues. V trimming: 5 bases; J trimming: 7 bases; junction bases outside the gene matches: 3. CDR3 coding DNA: TGTGCCAGCAGTCCAGGGGGCCATGAAGCTTTCTTT. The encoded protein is CASSPGGHEAFF.

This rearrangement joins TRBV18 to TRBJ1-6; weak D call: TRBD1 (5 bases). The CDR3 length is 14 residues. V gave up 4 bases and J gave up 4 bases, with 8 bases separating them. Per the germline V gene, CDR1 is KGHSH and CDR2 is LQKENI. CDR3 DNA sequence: TGTGCCAGCTCACTACAGGATTATAATTCACCCCTCCACTTT. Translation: CASSLQDYNSPLHF.

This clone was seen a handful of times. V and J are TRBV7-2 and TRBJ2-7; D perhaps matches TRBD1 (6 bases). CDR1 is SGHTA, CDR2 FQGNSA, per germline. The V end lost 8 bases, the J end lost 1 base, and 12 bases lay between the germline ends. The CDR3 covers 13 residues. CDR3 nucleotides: TGTGCCAGCGGCAGGGGTCAATCCTACGAGCAGTACTTC. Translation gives CASGRGQSYEQYF.

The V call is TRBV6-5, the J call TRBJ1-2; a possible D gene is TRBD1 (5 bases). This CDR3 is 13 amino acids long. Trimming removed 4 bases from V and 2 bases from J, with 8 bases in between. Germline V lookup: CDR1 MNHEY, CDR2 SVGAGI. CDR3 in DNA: TGTGCCAGCAGTTCGGGACTGAACTATGGCTACACCTTC. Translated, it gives CASSSGLNYGYTF.

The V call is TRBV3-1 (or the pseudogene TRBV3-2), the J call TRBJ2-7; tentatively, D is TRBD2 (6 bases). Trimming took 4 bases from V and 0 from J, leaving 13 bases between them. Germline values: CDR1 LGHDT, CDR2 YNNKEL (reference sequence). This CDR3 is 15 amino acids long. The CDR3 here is CASSPTGDLSYEQYF. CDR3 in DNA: TGTGCCAGCAGCCCGACGGGAGACCTCTCCTACGAGCAGTACTTC.

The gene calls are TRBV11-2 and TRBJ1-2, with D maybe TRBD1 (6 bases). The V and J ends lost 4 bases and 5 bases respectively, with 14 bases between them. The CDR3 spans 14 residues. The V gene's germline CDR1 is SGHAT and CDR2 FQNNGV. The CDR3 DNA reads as TGTGCCAGCAGCTCCCGGGACAACATGTATGGCTACACCTTC. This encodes CASSSRDNMYGYTF.